These 17 T cell receptor beta chains came from one sample sequenced in a study of tumor-infiltrating lymphocytes in primary liver carcinoma. Germline DNA was also extracted, with blood RNA taken from unsorted whole blood. Reverse transcription of approximately 0.55 ug total RNA with a constant-region primer produced TCR beta cDNA. Three nested multiplex PCR rounds, a slightly modified ARM-PCR method, built the TCR beta libraries. A C-beta reverse primer was combined with TRBV1-TRBV30 forward primers in the first two PCR rounds, and each round had approximately 10 cycles. One entry per CDR3 protein, called by TCRdb with MiXCR from the multiplex PCR reads. This sample yields 330,000 or so distinct CDR3 sequences, of which about 61% are seen a single time; under 8% belongs to the top ten. Sequences were obtained from peripheral blood. Receptors originate from a middle-aged man with primary liver carcinoma and hepatitis B virus infection.

The chain uses TRBV12-1 and TRBJ2-1; the table's D call, TRBD2, has no DNA check behind it. TRBV12-1 is assigned pseudogene status. The CDR3 spans 16 residues. The DNA of the CDR3 is TGTGACAGCAGCTTACTCCACCTAGCGGGAGTTCTCGAGCAGTTCTTC. Translating it yields CDSSLLHLAGVLEQFF.

V is TRBV5-1 and J is TRBJ1-2, with no clear D. This CDR3 has 15 amino acids. Trimming left V 3 bases short and J 0 bases short, with 12 bases between. In germline, CDR1 is SGHRS, CDR2 YFSETQ. This CDR3 reads CASSYTTSSNYGYTF. The CDR3 bases are TGCGCCAGCAGCTACACCACCAGTTCTAACTATGGCTACACCTTC.

This clonotype was recorded once. A read error may produce the germline difference seen at one junction end. The chain combines TRBV11-2 with TRBJ2-1; no clear D. The CDR3 consists of 15 residues. The germline gives CDR1 SGHAT, CDR2 FQNNGV. CDR3 nucleotide sequence: TGTGCCAGCAGCTTAGGGCGGAGCTCGTACATTGAGCAGTTCTTC. Its protein product is CASSLGRSSYIEQFF. Full variable domain (rest looked up from reference TRBV11-2 and TRBJ2-1): EAGVAQSPRYKIIEKRQSVAFWCNPISGHATLYWYQQILGQGPKLLIQFQNNGVVDDSQLPKDRFSAERLKGVDSTLKIQPAKLEDSAVYLCASSLGRSSYIEQFFGPGTRLTVL.

With regard to this clonotype: This CDR3 is missing its conserved last phenylalanine or tryptophan, likely due to a read error. It is unclear where the CDR3 begins or ends on the DNA, so no DNA is shown, and the CDR3 is as TCRdb lists it. This chain connects TRBV29-1 to TRBJ2-5; TRBD2 reflects the table's D call only, with no check against the DNA. The CDR3 adds up to 16 amino acids, both ends counted. CDR1 and CDR2 from the germline V gene are SQVTM and ANQGSEA. CDR3 sequence reads: CSVGLTTGRPQETHYI.

A note on this clonotype: Relative to the germline gene, one junction end is altered; a read error may explain this. The chain has TRBV6-6 and TRBJ2-6; possible D gene TRBD1, 5 bases. This CDR3 contains 19 residues. Germline V gene data show CDR1 as MNHNY and CDR2 as SVGAGI (reference sequence). CDR3 residues: CASSSPVAPLSSGANVLSF. In nucleotides, the CDR3 is TGTGCCAGCAGTTCCCCGGTGGCACCCTTAAGCTCTGGGGCCAACGTCCTGAGTTTC.

A word on this clonotype: A read error may explain this, as a much larger clone is one base away. The chain joins TRBV12-3 or TRBV12-4 to TRBJ1-2; D is uncertain. Trimming removed 3 bases from V and 4 bases from J, with 9 bases in between. The CDR3 is 13 amino acids. CDR3 residues: CASSFEGRYGYTF. CDR3 sequence (DNA): TGTGCCAGCAGTTTTGAAGGACGCTATGGCTACACCTTC.

This clonotype came up many times. The chain carries TRBV4-2 and TRBJ2-3, with 8 bases aligning to TRBD2. Trimming at V came to 0 bases and at J to 1 base, leaving 3 bases not matched to a gene. There are 16 residues in the CDR3. Germline V CDR1 and CDR2: LGHNA, YNFKEQ. The CDR3: CASSQDLGLGTDTQYF. The DNA for the CDR3 is TGTGCCAGCAGCCAAGACCTGGGACTAGGCACAGATACGCAGTATTTT.

The chain recombines TRBV6-6 with TRBJ1-6, with D tentatively TRBD1 (6 bases). This CDR3 is 17 amino acids long. CDR1 is MNHNY and CDR2 is SVGAGI in the germline V gene (reference sequence). With 4 bases removed from V and 7 bases from J, the gap between germline ends came to 20 bases. The CDR3 loop reads CASSCSAGRGENSPLHF. The CDR3 DNA follows: TGTGCCAGCAGTTGCTCGGCTGGCAGGGGAGAAAATTCACCCCTCCACTTT.

The DNA for the CDR3 is TGTGCCAGCAGTAGTCAGGGTAGTGTCTACGAGCAGTACTTC. It codes for CASSSQGSVYEQYF. The chain carries TRBV11-2 and TRBJ2-7; possibly TRBD1 for D (5 bases). With 6 bases removed from V and 3 bases from J, the gap between germline ends came to 15 bases. The CDR3 is 14 amino acids. Germline V CDR1 and CDR2: SGHAT, FQNNGV.

With respect to this clonotype: Likely a read error: the CDR3 ends without its conserved phenylalanine or tryptophan. The genes are TRBV11-2 and TRBJ1-6; the D is unclear. Looked up from germline, CDR1 is SGHAT and CDR2 is FQNNGV. CDR3 length equals 16 residues. CDR3 in DNA: TGTGCAAGCAGCCCACTCCTGTGCTCCTATAATTCACCCCTCCACATT. It codes for CASSPLLCSYNSPLHI.

Only a few counts were recorded for this clonotype. The chain couples TRBV7-6 to TRBJ2-1; 9 bases match TRBD1. The CDR3 covers 18 residues. The germline V gene encodes CDR1 SGHVS and CDR2 FNYEAQ. V was pared by 8 bases and J by 0 bases, with 14 bases of the junction left unmatched. As DNA, the CDR3 is TGTGCCAGCCCCGCCTTGGGACAGGGTGGGAGCTCCTACAATGAGCAGTTCTTC. This codes for CASPALGQGGSSYNEQFF. The variable domain in full, completed from reference TRBV7-6 and TRBJ2-1, reads GAGVSQSPRYKVTKRGQDVALRCDPISGHVSLYWYRQALGQGPEFLTYFNYEAQQDKSGLPNDRFSAERPEGSISTLTIQRTEQRDSAMYRCASPALGQGGSSYNEQFFGPGTRLTVL.

This clonotype was detected only a few times. The gene calls are TRBV6-1 and TRBJ2-7, with D perhaps matching TRBD1 (5 bases). Germline V gene lookup returns CDR1 MNHNS and CDR2 SASEGT. This CDR3 has 14 residues. Trimming pared 1 base from V and 2 bases from J, leaving 9 bases between. CDR3 nucleotide sequence: TGTGCCAGCAGTGAAGGACAGAGACCCTACGAGCAGTACTTC. Translated: CASSEGQRPYEQYF.

This clonotype was observed many times. The chain combines TRBV6-5 with TRBJ1-2; 12 nucleotides match TRBD1. V lost 5 bases and J lost 3; bases outside the gene matches: 7. CDR1 is MNHEY, CDR2 SVGAGI, per germline. The CDR3 runs 16 residues. The chain's CDR3 is CASSKPGTGGYYGYTF. The CDR3 DNA sequence: TGTGCCAGCAGTAAACCCGGGACAGGGGGCTACTATGGCTACACCTTC.

This clonotype appeared many times. This chain uses TRBV4-3 with TRBJ2-2, with no clear D. The V gene lost 6 bases and the J gene lost 0 bases, with 8 bases spanning the gap. This CDR3 region has 14 residues. Germline CDR1 is LGHNA and CDR2 is YSLEER. The CDR3, as DNA: TGCGCCAGCAGGCGCAGCTCGAACACCGGGGAGCTGTTTTTT. Translating gives CASRRSSNTGELFF.

This clonotype was picked up many times. V and J are TRBV4-3 and TRBJ2-1, with 8 bases fitting TRBD2. Germline assignment: CDR1 LGHNA and CDR2 YSLEER. This CDR3 has 15 residues. Trimming at V came to 1 base and at J to 4 bases, leaving 3 bases not matched to a gene. The DNA for the CDR3 is TGCGCCAGCAGCCAAGGGGTAGCGGGGTACAATGAGCAGTTCTTC. Translation gives CASSQGVAGYNEQFF.

This clonotype was counted only a few times. The chain is built from TRBV5-1 and TRBJ1-1; D is uncertain. Germline CDR1 is SGHRS and CDR2 is YFSETQ. Trimming pared 2 bases from V and 5 bases from J, leaving 13 bases between. The CDR3 is made up of 14 amino acids. CDR3 residues: CASSFTGVGTEAFF. DNA of the CDR3: TGCGCCAGCAGCTTTACCGGGGTCGGGACTGAAGCTTTCTTT.

The V and J genes are TRBV13 and TRBJ2-1; D remains ambiguous. The CDR3 is 12 residues long. CDR1 and CDR2 from the germline V gene are PRHDT and FYEKMQ (reference sequence). Between the trimmed V and J ends, which lost 8 bases and 10 bases, there was a span of 15 bases. CDR3 nucleotides: TGTGCCAGCGACTCCCTCCGGGCAGAGCAGTTCTTC. Translating gives CASDSLRAEQFF.